The entry below describes one TCR beta chain. Its target is not known. The data were taken from a study of vaccination and CD4 T cells after COVID-19. CDR1 is LNHDA, CDR2 SQIVND, per germline (reference sequence). The CDR3 consists of 15 residues. Trimming removed 1 base at V and 7 bases at J, with 16 bases between. The treatment denotes: roughly 11-day PBMC culture with coronavirus spike peptide pools or control peptides (ViraFEST assay). CD4+ T cells that had been cultured provided DNA sequenced with the Oncomine TCR Beta short-read assay. TCRdb reanalysed the PCR reads using MiXCR and keeps one entry per CDR3 protein. Here the sample spans more than 10,000 distinct CDR3 sequences, about 45% being singletons.

J is TRBJ1-2 and V is TRBV19; D is ambiguous. The receptor was isolated from a human donor who had recovered from COVID-19. Sequenced material: CD4+ T cells from blood, cultured in vitro. For the CDR3, the DNA is TGTGCCAGTAGTATAGGACGAGAGACCGTCAGTGGCTACACCTTC. Its protein is CASSIGRETVSGYTF.